The 28 T cell receptor beta chains below were found in one sample sequenced in a study of brain T cells in children with intractable seizures. Method: immunoSEQ multiplex PCR; TCRdb's copy keeps in-frame clones and lacks some. The sample holds under 150,000 clones, around 94% seen once. The material sequenced was peripheral blood, taken at surgery. All receptors come from a boy in the first two years of life with hemimegalencephaly and intractable seizures.

The rearrangement links TRBV5-1 to TRBJ2-1; D possibly corresponds to TRBD2 (6 bases). This CDR3 comprises 14 residues. Trimming removed 5 bases at V and 7 bases at J, with 16 bases between. Germline V lookup: CDR1 SGHRS, CDR2 YFSETQ. CDR3 sequence reads: CASRSGGGGNEQFF. CDR3 nucleotide sequence: TGCGCCAGCAGATCGGGTGGAGGAGGGAATGAGCAGTTCTTC.

The chain combines TRBV18 with TRBJ2-7; a possible D gene is TRBD1 (6 bases). The V end lost 4 bases, the J end lost 3 bases, and 22 bases lay between the germline ends. Germline loops: CDR1 KGHSH, CDR2 LQKENI. The CDR3 has 17 amino acids. The CDR3 loop is CASSLQGIGIADYEQYF. CDR3 DNA sequence: TGTGCCAGCTCACTCCAGGGGATAGGAATCGCGGACTACGAGCAGTACTTC.

The gene calls are TRBV23-1 and TRBJ1-3, with 8 positions matching TRBD1. TRBV23-1 is known as an ORF, though its function is uncertain. V shed 0 bases, J shed 0 bases, and the junction held 4 bases outside the gene matches. CDR3 length: 17 residues. The chain's CDR3 is CASSQSYDRGSGNTIYF. For the CDR3, the DNA is TGCGCCAGCAGTCAATCCTACGACAGGGGCTCTGGAAACACCATATATTTT.

This chain uses TRBV28 with TRBJ2-7; TRBD2 agrees at 8 bases. Germline CDR1 and CDR2: MDHEN and SYDVKM. V trimming: 7 bases; J trimming: 1 base; junction bases outside the gene matches: 9. CDR3 length: 15 amino acids. The CDR3 DNA is TGTGCCAGCACCAGAACTAGCGGTCCTTCCTACGAGCAGTACTTC. Amino acid sequence: CASTRTSGPSYEQYF.

The CDR3 is CASSLDRDETQYF. The CDR3 region has the DNA TGTGCCAGCAGTCTGGACAGGGACGAGACCCAGTACTTC. The V and J genes are TRBV28 and TRBJ2-5; 8 nucleotides match TRBD1. In germline, CDR1 is MDHEN, CDR2 SYDVKM. The CDR3 extends over 13 amino acids. J lost 5 bases, V lost 5 bases, and 4 bases had no gene match.

The CDR3 protein is CASSIRTQSNQPQHF. For the CDR3, the DNA is TGTGCCAGTAGTATACGAACACAATCGAATCAGCCCCAGCATTTT. The rearrangement joins TRBV19 to TRBJ1-5; D is unresolved. The CDR3 runs to 15 residues. Germline loops: CDR1 LNHDA, CDR2 SQIVND (reference sequence). V was trimmed by 2 bases and J by 4 bases, leaving 12 bases between them.

The chain joins TRBV5-1 to TRBJ2-2, with 8 nucleotides matching TRBD1. With 5 bases clipped from V and 5 bases from J, the junction kept 11 bases outside the gene matches. The CDR3 totals 16 residues. Germline V gene data show CDR1 as SGHRS and CDR2 as YFSETQ. Here the CDR3 DNA reads TGCGCCAGCAGTTATCCCGGAACAGGGGGAACCGGGGAGCTGTTTTTT. It specifies CASSYPGTGGTGELFF.

V usage is TRBV6-5 and J usage is TRBJ2-1; D remains unclear. The germline V gene has CDR1 MNHEY and CDR2 SVGAGI. The V gene lost 6 bases and the J gene lost 7 bases, with 19 bases spanning the gap. CDR3 length equals 15 residues. CDR3 nucleotide sequence: TGTGCCAGCAGGCCCACCGGGTCCCCTAGGAATGAGCAGTTCTTC. Translating gives CASRPTGSPRNEQFF.

The chain recombines TRBV27 with TRBJ1-6; D is possibly TRBD1 (5 bases). The CDR3 has 14 residues. Germline V gene sequence: CDR1 MNHEY, CDR2 SMNVEV (reference sequence). V lost 6 bases to trimming and J lost 7 bases, with 13 bases between them. Written as DNA, the CDR3 is TGTGCCAGCAGGGGGGGGGAGTGGAATTCACCCCTCCACTTT. Translated: CASRGGEWNSPLHF.

The chain employs TRBV3-1 (or the pseudogene TRBV3-2) and TRBJ2-2; 11 bases fit TRBD2. V lost 4 bases, J lost 7 bases, and 5 bases stayed unmatched. The V gene's germline CDR1 is LGHDT and CDR2 YNNKEL (reference sequence). The CDR3 length is 15 residues. The CDR3 DNA is TGTGCCAGCAGCCCGGGACTAGCGGTGGTCGGGGAGCTGTTTTTT. Translating gives CASSPGLAVVGELFF.

This clone was found once. The chain is built from TRBV11-3 and TRBJ1-2; 7 nucleotides line up with TRBD1. Germline loops: CDR1 SGHNT, CDR2 YENEEA. J gave up 5 bases and V 5 bases, and 5 bases lay outside the gene matches. The CDR3 is 13 residues long. The CDR3 DNA reads TGTGCCAGCAGCGCGGGACAGACGTATGGCTACACCTTC. Translation: CASSAGQTYGYTF. Full variable domain (missing parts from reference TRBV11-3 and TRBJ1-2): EAGVVQSPRYKIIEKKQPVAFWCNPISGHNTLYWYLQNLGQGPELLIRYENEEAVDDSQLPKDRFSAERLKGVDSTLKIQPAELGDSAVYLCASSAGQTYGYTFGSGTRLTVV.

This chain joins TRBV28 and TRBJ1-2; 7 bases line up with TRBD1. Unmatched junction bases numbered 4, after V lost 7 bases and J lost 8 bases. CDR3 size: 11 residues. Germline V gene sequence: CDR1 MDHEN, CDR2 SYDVKM. The CDR3 DNA follows: TGTGCCAGCACCCTGACAGGGGGCTACACCTTC. This translates into CASTLTGGYTF.

The chain combines TRBV27 with TRBJ2-7; D tentatively reads TRBD1 or TRBD2 (5 bases each). V shed 3 bases and J shed 4 bases, with 10 bases lying between them. The CDR3 is 13 residues long. CDR1 MNHEY and CDR2 SMNVEV come from the germline V gene (reference sequence). The chain's CDR3 is CASSLGLAYEQYF. The CDR3 nucleotides read TGTGCCAGCAGTTTGGGGCTAGCTTACGAGCAGTACTTC.

The chain employs TRBV18 and TRBJ1-5; the D gene is possibly TRBD1 (5 bases). Trimming took off 3 bases at V and 4 bases at J, with 10 bases between the two ends. The germline V gene has CDR1 KGHSH and CDR2 LQKENI. The CDR3 has 14 residues. CDR3 in DNA: TGTGCCAGCTCACCGGCCGGGGGTAATCAGCCCCAGCATTTT. Its protein product is CASSPAGGNQPQHF.

The chain joins TRBV3-1 (or the pseudogene TRBV3-2) to TRBJ2-1; D unresolved. CDR3 length: 15 residues. The V end was cut by 4 bases, the J end by 0 bases, with 10 bases between. CDR1 is LGHDT and CDR2 is YNNKEL in the germline V gene (reference sequence). CDR3 coding DNA: TGTGCCAGCAGCCTCCGGGCCCCCTCCTACAATGAGCAGTTCTTC. Its protein is CASSLRAPSYNEQFF.

The chain joins TRBV7-9 to TRBJ2-3; the match to TRBD2 covers 10 bases. V lost 3 bases to trimming and J lost 7 bases; unmatched junction nucleotides: 19. This CDR3 is 19 amino acids long. Germline V gives CDR1 SEHNR, CDR2 FQNEAQ (reference sequence). CDR3 sequence reads: CASSFGASGGRPSLNTQYF. The CDR3 bases are TGTGCCAGCAGCTTCGGGGCTAGCGGGGGACGACCGAGCCTTAATACGCAGTATTTT.

The J gene is TRBJ1-4, the V gene TRBV2; D gene unclear. V dropped 2 bases and J dropped 4 bases, with 11 bases sitting between them. Germline V lookup: CDR1 SNHLY, CDR2 FYNNEI. This CDR3 region has 15 residues. CDR3 sequence (DNA): TGTGCCAGCAGTGAATTTCACAGTTTTAATGAAAAACTGTTTTTT. Protein: CASSEFHSFNEKLFF.

The V and J genes are TRBV5-1 and TRBJ2-3, with D possibly matching TRBD2 (5 bases). CDR1 SGHRS and CDR2 YFSETQ come from the germline V gene. V gave up 4 bases and J gave up 0 bases, with 15 bases separating them. The length of the CDR3 is 16 residues. CDR3 sequence reads: CASSLDRLLSTDTQYF. In nucleotides, the CDR3 is TGCGCCAGCAGCCTCGATCGACTACTGAGCACAGATACGCAGTATTTT.

The rearrangement links TRBV2 to TRBJ1-6; the D gene is possibly TRBD1 (6 bases). The CDR3 spans 15 residues. Germline CDR1 and CDR2: SNHLY and FYNNEI. Deletions cut 7 bases from V and 10 bases from J, with 20 bases between. The CDR3 sequence: CASTTWGQERSPLHF. For the CDR3, the DNA is TGTGCCAGCACCACCTGGGGGCAGGAGAGGTCACCCCTCCACTTT.

This clone came up once. The chain carries TRBV28 and TRBJ2-1; 12 nucleotides agree with TRBD2. CDR1 and CDR2 from the germline V gene are MDHEN and SYDVKM. This CDR3 contains 15 residues. The V and J ends lost 6 bases and 5 bases, in that order; junction bases with no gene match: 5. The chain's CDR3 is CASRSGLAGNNEQFF. The DNA of the CDR3 is TGTGCCAGCAGATCCGGACTAGCGGGAAACAATGAGCAGTTCTTC.

This clone came up once. The rearrangement uses TRBV11-2 and TRBJ1-2, with D tentatively TRBD1 (5 bases). Germline V gene data show CDR1 as SGHAT and CDR2 as FQNNGV. The length of the CDR3 is 16 residues. V gave up 0 bases and J gave up 5 bases, with 16 bases separating them. CDR3 bases: TGTGCCAGCAGCTTAGATTCCGGACACGGGGGGTATGGCTACACCTTC. Translating gives CASSLDSGHGGYGYTF.

The chain has TRBV5-1 and TRBJ2-5; D possibly uses TRBD1 or TRBD2 (5 bases each). The ends were cut back, 1 base at V and 5 bases at J, with 18 bases in the middle. Germline CDR1 is SGHRS and CDR2 is YFSETQ. The CDR3 totals 16 residues. The CDR3 is CASSLRNPVGGETQYF. CDR3 sequence (DNA): TGCGCCAGCAGCTTGCGGAACCCAGTTGGGGGTGAGACCCAGTACTTC. Complete variable domain (other parts from reference TRBV5-1 and TRBJ2-5): KAGVTQTPRYLIKTRGQQVTLSCSPISGHRSVSWYQQTPGQGLQFLFEYFSETQRNKGNFPGRFSGRQFSNSRSEMNVSTLELGDSALYLCASSLRNPVGGETQYFGPGTRLLVL.

A single count supports this clone. CDR3 sequence (DNA): TGTGCCTGGAGTCTGGACAGTGTGAACACTGAAGCTTTCTTT. Residues: CAWSLDSVNTEAFF. The gene calls are TRBV30 and TRBJ1-1; D possibly corresponds to TRBD1 (6 bases). With 2 bases removed from V and 0 bases from J, the gap between germline ends came to 10 bases. The CDR3 spans 14 residues. Germline-derived CDR1 and CDR2 are GTSNPN and SVGIG (reference sequence).

The V and J genes are TRBV29-1 and TRBJ2-7; possible D gene TRBD1, 6 bases. CDR1 and CDR2 (germline): SQVTM, ANQGSEA. Trimming stripped 5 bases from V and 3 bases from J, with 14 bases between. The CDR3 is 13 residues long. The chain's CDR3 is CSVRHRVNYEQYF. The CDR3 nucleotides are TGCAGCGTTCGGCACAGGGTGAACTACGAGCAGTACTTC.

The V call is TRBV6-4, the J call TRBJ1-5, with TRBD1 matching 9 bases. With 2 bases clipped from V and 3 bases from J, the junction kept 8 bases outside the gene matches. Germline V lookup: CDR1 MRHNA, CDR2 SNTAGT. This CDR3 comprises 17 residues. CDR3 in amino acids: CASSDEKGQGYNQPQHF. Here the CDR3 DNA reads TGTGCCAGCAGTGACGAAAAGGGACAGGGTTACAATCAGCCCCAGCATTTT.

The V call is TRBV14, the J call TRBJ2-5; D unresolved. This CDR3 comprises 12 residues. Trimming removed 2 bases from V and 2 bases from J, with 3 bases in between. The germline V gene encodes CDR1 SGHDN and CDR2 FVKESK. The CDR3 nucleotides read TGTGCCAGCAGCCAAATGCAAGAGACCCAGTACTTC. Its protein product is CASSQMQETQYF.

V and J are TRBV28 and TRBJ1-2; D unclear. Per the germline V gene, CDR1 is MDHEN and CDR2 is SYDVKM. Trimming cost V 5 bases and J 8 bases, with 9 bases left between them. This CDR3 region has 11 residues. The CDR3 coding sequence is TGTGCCAGCAGTCGGTTGGGGGGCTACACCTTC. Its translation is CASSRLGGYTF.

The chain couples TRBV5-1 to TRBJ2-1, with D possibly TRBD1 on 6 matching bases. V lost 3 bases and J 0 bases, leaving 10 bases between the germline ends. The CDR3 runs to 15 residues. Germline V CDR1 and CDR2: SGHRS, YFSETQ. CDR3 bases: TGCGCCAGCAGCTGGACAGAGAGCTCCTACAATGAGCAGTTCTTC. Translating it yields CASSWTESSYNEQFF.